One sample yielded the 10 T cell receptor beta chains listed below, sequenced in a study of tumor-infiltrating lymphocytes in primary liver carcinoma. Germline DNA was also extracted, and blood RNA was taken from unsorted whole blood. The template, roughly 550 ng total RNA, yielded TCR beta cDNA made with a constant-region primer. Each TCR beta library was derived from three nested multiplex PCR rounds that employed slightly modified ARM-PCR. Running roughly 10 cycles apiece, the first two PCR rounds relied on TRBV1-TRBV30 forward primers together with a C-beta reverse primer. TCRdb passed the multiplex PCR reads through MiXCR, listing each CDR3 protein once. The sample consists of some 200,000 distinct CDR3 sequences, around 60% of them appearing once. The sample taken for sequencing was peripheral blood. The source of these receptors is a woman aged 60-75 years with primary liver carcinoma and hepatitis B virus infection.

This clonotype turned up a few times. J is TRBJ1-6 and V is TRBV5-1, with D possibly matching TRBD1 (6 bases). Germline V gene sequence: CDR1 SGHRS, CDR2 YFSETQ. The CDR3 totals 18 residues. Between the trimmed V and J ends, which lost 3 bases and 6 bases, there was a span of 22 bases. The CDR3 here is CASSSSPVGGGGNSPLHF. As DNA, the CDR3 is TGCGCCAGCAGCTCGTCCCCTGTCGGGGGGGGCGGTAATTCACCCCTCCACTTT.

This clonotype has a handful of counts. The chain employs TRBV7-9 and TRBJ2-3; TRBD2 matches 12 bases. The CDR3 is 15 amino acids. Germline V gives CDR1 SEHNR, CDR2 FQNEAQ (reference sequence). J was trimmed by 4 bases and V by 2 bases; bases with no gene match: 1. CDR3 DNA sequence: TGTGCCAGCAGCTTAAGGACTAGCGGGGCAGATACGCAGTATTTT. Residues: CASSLRTSGADTQYF. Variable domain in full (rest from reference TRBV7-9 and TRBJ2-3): DTGVSQNPRHKITKRGQNVTFRCDPISEHNRLYWYRQTLGQGPEFLTYFQNEAQLEKSRLLSDRFSAERPKGSFSTLEIQRTEQGDSAMYLCASSLRTSGADTQYFGPGTRLTVL.

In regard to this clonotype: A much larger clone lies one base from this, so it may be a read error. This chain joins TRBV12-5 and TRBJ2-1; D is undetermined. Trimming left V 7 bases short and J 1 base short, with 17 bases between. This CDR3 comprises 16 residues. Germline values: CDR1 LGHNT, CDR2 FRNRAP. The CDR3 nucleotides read TGTGCTAGTGTTCAACCCACCGGAATGTCCTACAATGAGCAGTTCTTC. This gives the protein CASVQPTGMSYNEQFF.

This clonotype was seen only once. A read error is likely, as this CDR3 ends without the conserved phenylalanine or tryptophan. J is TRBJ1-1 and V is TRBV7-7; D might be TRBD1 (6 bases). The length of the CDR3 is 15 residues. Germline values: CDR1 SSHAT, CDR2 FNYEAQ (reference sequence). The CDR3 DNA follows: TGTGCTAGCAGCTTTACCGGACAGCCGAACACTGAAGCTTTCCTT. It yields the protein CASSFTGQPNTEAFL.

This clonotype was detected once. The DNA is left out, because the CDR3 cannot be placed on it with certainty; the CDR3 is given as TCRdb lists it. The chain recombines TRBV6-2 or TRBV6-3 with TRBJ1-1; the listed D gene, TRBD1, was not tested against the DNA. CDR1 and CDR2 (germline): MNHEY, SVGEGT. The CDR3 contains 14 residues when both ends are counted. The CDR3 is CASGVQVALGSGFF.

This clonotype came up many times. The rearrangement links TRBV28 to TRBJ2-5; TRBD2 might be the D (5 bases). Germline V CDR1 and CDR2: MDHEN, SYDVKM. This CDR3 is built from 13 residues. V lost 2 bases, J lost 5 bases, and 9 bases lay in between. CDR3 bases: TGTGCCAGCAGTTTAGGAGGTTGGGAGACCCAGTACTTC. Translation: CASSLGGWETQYF.

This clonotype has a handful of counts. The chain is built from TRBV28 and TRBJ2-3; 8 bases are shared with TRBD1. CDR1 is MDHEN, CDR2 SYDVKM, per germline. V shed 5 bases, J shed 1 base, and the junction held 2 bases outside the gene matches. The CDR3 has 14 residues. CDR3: CASSKGQGTDTQYF. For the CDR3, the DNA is TGTGCCAGCAGTAAGGGACAGGGCACAGATACGCAGTATTTT.

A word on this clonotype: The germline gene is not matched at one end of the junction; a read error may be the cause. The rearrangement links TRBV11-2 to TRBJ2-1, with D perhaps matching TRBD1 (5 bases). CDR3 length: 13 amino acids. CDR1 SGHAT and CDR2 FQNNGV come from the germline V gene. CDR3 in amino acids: CAGRVLQVNEQFF. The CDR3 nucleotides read TGTGCCGGCAGGGTTTTACAGGTAAATGAGCAGTTCTTC.

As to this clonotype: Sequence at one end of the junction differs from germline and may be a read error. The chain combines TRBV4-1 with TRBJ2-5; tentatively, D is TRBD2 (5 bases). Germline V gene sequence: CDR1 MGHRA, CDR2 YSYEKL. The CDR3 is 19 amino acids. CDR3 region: CASSLDYIPWRRYGETRYF. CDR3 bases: TGCGCCAGCAGCCTAGATTACATTCCCTGGAGGAGGTACGGGGAGACCCGGTACTTC.

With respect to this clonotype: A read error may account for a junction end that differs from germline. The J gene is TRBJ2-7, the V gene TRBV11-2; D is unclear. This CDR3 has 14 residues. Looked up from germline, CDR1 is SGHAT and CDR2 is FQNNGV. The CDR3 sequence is CANSLGGVTYEQYF. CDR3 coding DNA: TGTGCCAACAGCTTAGGTGGGGTTACCTACGAGCAGTACTTC. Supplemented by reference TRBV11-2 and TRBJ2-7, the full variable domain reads EAGVAQSPRYKIIEKRQSVAFWCNPISGHATLYWYQQILGQGPKLLIQFQNNGVVDDSQLPKDRFSAERLKGVDSTLKIQPAKLEDSAVYLCANSLGGVTYEQYFGPGTRLTVT.